This TCR beta chain was obtained from a study of blood T cell repertoires in COVID-19. Overall study context: COVID-19 samples collected from the United States, Italy and Spain covered acute and convalescent phases. T cells, B-cell-depleted T cells, or PBMCs provided the cDNA or gDNA that served as material.

Seattle patients were enrolled while actively infected and followed longitudinally. The method was immunoSEQ multiplex PCR; TCRdb's version includes in-frame clones alone and lacks a portion of them. The sample records about 350,000 clones, approximately 86% being singletons. This CDR3 is 13 amino acids long. In germline, CDR1 is SGHTA, CDR2 FQGNSA. V dropped 5 bases and J dropped 2 bases, with 9 bases sitting between them. This receptor was identified in a woman aged 55-69 years with COVID-19, enrolled during active disease. The sample comprised peripheral blood. The genes are TRBV7-2 and TRBJ2-5; D perhaps matches TRBD2 (5 bases). This chain's CDR3 is CASSRGVQETQYF. The CDR3 region has the DNA TGTGCCAGCAGCCGGGGAGTACAAGAGACCCAGTACTTC.